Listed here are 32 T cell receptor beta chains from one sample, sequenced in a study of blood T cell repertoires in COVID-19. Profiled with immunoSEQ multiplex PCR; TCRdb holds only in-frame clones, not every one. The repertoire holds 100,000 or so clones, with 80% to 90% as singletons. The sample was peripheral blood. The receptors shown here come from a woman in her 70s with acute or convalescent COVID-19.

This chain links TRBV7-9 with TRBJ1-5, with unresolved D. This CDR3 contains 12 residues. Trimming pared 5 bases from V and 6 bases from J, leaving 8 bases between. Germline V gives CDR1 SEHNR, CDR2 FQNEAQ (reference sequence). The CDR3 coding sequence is TGTGCCAGCAGCCCCTCCGGTCAGCCCCAGCATTTT. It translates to CASSPSGQPQHF.

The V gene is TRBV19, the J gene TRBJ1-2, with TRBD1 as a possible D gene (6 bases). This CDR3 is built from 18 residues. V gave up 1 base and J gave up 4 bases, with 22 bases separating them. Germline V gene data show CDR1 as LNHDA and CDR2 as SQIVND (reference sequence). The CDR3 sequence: CASSIARPGGGIGYGYTF. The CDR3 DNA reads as TGTGCCAGTAGTATAGCCCGTCCGGGCGGGGGCATCGGCTATGGCTACACCTTC.

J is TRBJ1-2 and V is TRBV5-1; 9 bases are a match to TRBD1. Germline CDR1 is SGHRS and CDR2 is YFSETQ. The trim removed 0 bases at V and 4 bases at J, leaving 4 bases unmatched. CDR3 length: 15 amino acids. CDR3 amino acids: CASSLGTGAVYGYTF. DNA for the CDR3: TGCGCCAGCAGCTTGGGGACAGGGGCGGTCTATGGCTACACCTTC. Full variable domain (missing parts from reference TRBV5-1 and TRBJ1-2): KAGVTQTPRYLIKTRGQQVTLSCSPISGHRSVSWYQQTPGQGLQFLFEYFSETQRNKGNFPGRFSGRQFSNSRSEMNVSTLELGDSALYLCASSLGTGAVYGYTFGSGTRLTVV.

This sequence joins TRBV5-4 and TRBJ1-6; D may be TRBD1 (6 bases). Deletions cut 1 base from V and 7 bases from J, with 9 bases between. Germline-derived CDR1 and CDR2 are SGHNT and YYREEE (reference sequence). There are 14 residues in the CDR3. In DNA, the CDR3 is TGTGCCAGCAGCTTGACAGGGCGGAATTCACCCCTCCACTTT. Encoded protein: CASSLTGRNSPLHF.

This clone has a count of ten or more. The CDR3 DNA reads as TGTGCCAGCAGTGGATGGTCAGGACAACTCACAGATACGCAGTATTTT. This translates into CASSGWSGQLTDTQYF. The chain combines TRBV6-1 with TRBJ2-3, with a tentative D call TRBD1 (5 bases). Germline V CDR1 and CDR2: MNHNS, SASEGT. V was clipped by 4 bases and J by 2 bases, with 16 bases between them. CDR3 length equals 16 residues.

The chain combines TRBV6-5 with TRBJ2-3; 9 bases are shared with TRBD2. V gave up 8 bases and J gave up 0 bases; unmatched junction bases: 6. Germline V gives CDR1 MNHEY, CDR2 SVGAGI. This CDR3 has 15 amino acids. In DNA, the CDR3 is TGTGCCAGCCAGGCTAGCGGGATAAGCACAGATACGCAGTATTTT. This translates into CASQASGISTDTQYF.

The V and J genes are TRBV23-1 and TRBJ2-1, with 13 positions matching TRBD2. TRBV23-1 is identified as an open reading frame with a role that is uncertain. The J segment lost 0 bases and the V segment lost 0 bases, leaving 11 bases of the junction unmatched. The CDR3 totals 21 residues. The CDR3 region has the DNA TGCGCCAGCAGTCAATCGGAGACTAGCGGGAGGACCACTAACTCCTACAATGAGCAGTTCTTC. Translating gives CASSQSETSGRTTNSYNEQFF.

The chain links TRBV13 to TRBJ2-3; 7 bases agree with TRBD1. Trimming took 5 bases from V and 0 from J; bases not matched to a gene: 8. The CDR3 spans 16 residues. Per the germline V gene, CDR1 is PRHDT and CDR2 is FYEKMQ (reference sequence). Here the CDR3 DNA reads TGTGCCAGCAGCAAGTCGACAGGGTCTAGCACAGATACGCAGTATTTT. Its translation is CASSKSTGSSTDTQYF.

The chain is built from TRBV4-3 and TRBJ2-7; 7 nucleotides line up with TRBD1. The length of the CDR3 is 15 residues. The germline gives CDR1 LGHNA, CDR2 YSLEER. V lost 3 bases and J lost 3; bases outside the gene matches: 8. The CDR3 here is CASSQHRTGYYEQYF. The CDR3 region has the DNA TGCGCCAGCAGCCAGCACCGGACAGGTTACTACGAGCAGTACTTC.

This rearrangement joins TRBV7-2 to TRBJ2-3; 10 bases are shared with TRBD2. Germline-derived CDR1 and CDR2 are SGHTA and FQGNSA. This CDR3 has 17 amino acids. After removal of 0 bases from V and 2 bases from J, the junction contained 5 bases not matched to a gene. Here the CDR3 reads CASSLALAGALTDTQYF. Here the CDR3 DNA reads TGTGCCAGCAGCTTAGCCCTAGCGGGAGCCCTCACAGATACGCAGTATTTT. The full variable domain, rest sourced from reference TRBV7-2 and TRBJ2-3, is GAGVSQSPSNKVTEKGKDVELRCDPISGHTALYWYRQSLGQGLEFLIYFQGNSAPDKSGLPSDRFSAERTGGSVSTLTIQRTQQEDSAVYLCASSLALAGALTDTQYFGPGTRLTVL.

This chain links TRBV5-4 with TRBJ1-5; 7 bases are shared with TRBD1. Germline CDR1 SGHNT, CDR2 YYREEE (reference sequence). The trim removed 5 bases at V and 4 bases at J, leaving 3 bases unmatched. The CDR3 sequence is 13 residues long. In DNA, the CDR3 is TGTGCCAGCAGAGAGGGACAGAATCAGCCCCAGCATTTT. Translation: CASREGQNQPQHF.

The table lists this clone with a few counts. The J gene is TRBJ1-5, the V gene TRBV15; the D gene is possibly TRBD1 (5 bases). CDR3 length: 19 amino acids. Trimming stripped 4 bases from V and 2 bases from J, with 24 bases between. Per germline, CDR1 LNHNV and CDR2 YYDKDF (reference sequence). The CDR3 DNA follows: TGTGCCACCAGCATGACCTCGGGGGGGTTGCTTGGGGGCAATCAGCCCCAGCATTTT. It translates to CATSMTSGGLLGGNQPQHF. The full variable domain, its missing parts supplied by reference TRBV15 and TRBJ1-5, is DAMVIQNPRYQVTQFGKPVTLSCSQTLNHNVMYWYQQKSSQAPKLLFHYYDKDFNNEADTPDNFQSRRPNTSFCFLDIRSPGLGDTAMYLCATSMTSGGLLGGNQPQHFGDGTRLSIL.

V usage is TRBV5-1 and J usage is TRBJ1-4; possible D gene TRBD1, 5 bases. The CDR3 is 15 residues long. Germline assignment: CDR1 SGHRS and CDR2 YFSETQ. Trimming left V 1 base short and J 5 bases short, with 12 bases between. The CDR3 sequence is CASSLSGTGNEKLFF. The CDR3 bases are TGCGCCAGCAGCTTGAGCGGGACGGGAAATGAAAAACTGTTTTTT.

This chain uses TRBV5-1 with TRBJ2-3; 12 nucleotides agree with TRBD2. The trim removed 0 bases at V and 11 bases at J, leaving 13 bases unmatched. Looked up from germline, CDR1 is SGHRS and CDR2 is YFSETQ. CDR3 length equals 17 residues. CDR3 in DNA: TGCGCCAGCAGCTTGGGACCTAGCGGGGGGGGCATAATGGGGCAGTATTTT. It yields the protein CASSLGPSGGGIMGQYF.

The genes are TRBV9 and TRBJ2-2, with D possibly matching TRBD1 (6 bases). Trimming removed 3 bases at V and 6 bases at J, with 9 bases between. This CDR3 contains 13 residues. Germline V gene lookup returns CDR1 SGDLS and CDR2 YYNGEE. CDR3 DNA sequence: TGTGCCAGCAGCGCACAGGGACCCGGGGAGCTGTTTTTT. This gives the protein CASSAQGPGELFF.

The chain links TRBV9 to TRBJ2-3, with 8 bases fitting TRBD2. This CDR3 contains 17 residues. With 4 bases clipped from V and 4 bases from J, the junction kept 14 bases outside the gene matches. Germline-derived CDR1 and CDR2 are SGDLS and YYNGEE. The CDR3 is CASSPGGLGNRADTQYF. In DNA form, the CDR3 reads TGTGCCAGCAGCCCGGGGGGACTAGGAAATAGGGCAGATACGCAGTATTTT.

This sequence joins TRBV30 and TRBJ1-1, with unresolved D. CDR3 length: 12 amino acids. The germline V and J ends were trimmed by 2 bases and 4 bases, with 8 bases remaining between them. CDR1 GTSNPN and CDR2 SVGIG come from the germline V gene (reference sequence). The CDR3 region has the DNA TGTGCCTGGAGTCTTACCGGCACTGAAGCTTTCTTT. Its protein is CAWSLTGTEAFF. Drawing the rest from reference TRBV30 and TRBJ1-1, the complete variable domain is SQTIHQWPATLVQPVGSPLSLECTVEGTSNPNLYWYRQAAGRGLQLLFYSVGIGQISSEVPQNLSASRPQDRQFILSSKKLLLSDSGFYLCAWSLTGTEAFFGQGTRLTVV.

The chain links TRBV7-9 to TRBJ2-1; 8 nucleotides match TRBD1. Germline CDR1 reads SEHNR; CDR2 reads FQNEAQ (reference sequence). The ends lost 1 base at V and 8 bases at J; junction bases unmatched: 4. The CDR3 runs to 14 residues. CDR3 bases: TGTGCCAGCAGCTTAGGGGGACAGGTTGATGAGCAGTTCTTC. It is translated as CASSLGGQVDEQFF.

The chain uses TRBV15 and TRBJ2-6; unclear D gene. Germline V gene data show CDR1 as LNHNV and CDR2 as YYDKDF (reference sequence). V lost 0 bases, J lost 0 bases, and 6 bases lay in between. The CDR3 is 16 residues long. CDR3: CATSRDRGSGANVLTF. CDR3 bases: TGTGCCACCAGCAGAGATCGCGGCTCTGGGGCCAACGTCCTGACTTTC.

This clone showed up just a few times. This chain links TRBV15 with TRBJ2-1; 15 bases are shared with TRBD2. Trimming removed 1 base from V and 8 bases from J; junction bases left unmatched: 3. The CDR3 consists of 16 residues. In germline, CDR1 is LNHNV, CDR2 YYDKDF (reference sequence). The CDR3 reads CATSRGTSGGADEQFF. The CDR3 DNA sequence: TGTGCCACCAGCAGAGGGACTAGCGGGGGGGCCGATGAGCAGTTCTTC.

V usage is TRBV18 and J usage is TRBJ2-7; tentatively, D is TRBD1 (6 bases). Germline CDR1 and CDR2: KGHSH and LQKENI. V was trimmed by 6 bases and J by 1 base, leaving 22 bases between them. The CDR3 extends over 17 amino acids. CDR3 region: CASSPSVQGRGSYEQYF. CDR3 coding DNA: TGTGCCAGCTCGCCAAGCGTACAGGGAAGAGGTTCCTACGAGCAGTACTTC.

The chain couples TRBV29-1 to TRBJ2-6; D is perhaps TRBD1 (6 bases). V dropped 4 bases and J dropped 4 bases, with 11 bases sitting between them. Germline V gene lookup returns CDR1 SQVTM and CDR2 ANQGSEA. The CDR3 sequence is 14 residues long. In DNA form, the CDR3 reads TGCAGCGTTGTGGAAGGGACAGGGGCCAACGTCCTGACTTTC. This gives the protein CSVVEGTGANVLTF.

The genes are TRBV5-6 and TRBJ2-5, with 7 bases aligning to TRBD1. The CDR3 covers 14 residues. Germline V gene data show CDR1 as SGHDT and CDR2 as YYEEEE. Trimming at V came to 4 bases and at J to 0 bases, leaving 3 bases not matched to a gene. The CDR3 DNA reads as TGTGCCAGCAGCCTGGGACAGTACCAAGAGACCCAGTACTTC. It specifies CASSLGQYQETQYF. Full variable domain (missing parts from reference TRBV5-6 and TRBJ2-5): DAGVTQSPTHLIKTRGQQVTLRCSPKSGHDTVSWYQQALGQGPQFIFQYYEEEERQRGNFPDRFSGHQFPNYSSELNVNALLLGDSALYLCASSLGQYQETQYFGPGTRLLVL.

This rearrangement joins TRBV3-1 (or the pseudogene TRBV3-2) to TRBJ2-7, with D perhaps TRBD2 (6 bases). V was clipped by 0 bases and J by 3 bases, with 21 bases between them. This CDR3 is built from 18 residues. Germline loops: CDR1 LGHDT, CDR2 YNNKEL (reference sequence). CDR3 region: CASSQDTVGGVALYEQYF. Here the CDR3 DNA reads TGTGCCAGCAGCCAAGATACCGTAGGAGGGGTGGCTCTCTACGAGCAGTACTTC.

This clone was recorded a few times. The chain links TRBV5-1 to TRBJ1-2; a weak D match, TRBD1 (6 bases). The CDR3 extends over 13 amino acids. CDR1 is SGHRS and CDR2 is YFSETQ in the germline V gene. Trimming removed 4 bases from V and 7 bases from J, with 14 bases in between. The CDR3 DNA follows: TGCGCCAGCAGCCCCGGGGGGCGGGCTGGCTACACCTTC. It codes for CASSPGGRAGYTF.

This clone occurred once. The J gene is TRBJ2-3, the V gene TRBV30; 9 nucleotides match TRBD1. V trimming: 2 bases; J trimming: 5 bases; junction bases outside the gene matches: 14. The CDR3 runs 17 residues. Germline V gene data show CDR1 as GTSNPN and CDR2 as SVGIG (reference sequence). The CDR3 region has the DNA TGTGCCTGGAGTAGCTCCTCGGACAGGGGAGGGGGAGATACGCAGTATTTT. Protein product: CAWSSSSDRGGGDTQYF.

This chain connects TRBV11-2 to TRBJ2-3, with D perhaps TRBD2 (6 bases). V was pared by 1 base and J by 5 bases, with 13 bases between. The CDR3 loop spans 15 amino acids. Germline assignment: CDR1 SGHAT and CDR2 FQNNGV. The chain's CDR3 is CASSLVLGTRDTQYF. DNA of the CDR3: TGTGCCAGCAGCTTAGTCTTGGGGACTCGAGATACGCAGTATTTT.

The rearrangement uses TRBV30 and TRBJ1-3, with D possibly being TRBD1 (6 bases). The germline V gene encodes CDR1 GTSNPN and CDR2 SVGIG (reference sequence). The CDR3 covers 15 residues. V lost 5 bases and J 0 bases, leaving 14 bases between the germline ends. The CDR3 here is CAWGWTESSGNTIYF. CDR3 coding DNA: TGTGCCTGGGGTTGGACAGAATCCTCTGGAAACACCATATATTTT.

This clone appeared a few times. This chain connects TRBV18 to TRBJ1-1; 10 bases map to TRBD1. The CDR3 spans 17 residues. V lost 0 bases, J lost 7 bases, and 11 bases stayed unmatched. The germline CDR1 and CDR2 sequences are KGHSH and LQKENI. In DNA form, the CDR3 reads TGTGCCAGCTCACCACCGAAATTTGGACAGGGGGAGGTTGAAGCTTTCTTT. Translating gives CASSPPKFGQGEVEAFF.

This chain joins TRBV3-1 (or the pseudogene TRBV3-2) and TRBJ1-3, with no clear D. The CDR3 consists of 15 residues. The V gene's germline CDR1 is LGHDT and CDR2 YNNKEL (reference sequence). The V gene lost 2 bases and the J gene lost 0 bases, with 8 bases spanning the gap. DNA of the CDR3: TGTGCCAGCAGCCAAATGGACTTCTCTGGAAACACCATATATTTT. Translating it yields CASSQMDFSGNTIYF.

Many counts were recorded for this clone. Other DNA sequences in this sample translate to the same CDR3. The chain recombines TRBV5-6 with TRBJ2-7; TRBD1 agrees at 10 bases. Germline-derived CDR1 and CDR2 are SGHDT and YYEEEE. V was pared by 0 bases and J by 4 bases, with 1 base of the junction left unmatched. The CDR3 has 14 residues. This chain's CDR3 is CASSLGQGAYEQYF. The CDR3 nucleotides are TGTGCCAGCAGCTTGGGACAGGGGGCTTACGAGCAGTACTTC.

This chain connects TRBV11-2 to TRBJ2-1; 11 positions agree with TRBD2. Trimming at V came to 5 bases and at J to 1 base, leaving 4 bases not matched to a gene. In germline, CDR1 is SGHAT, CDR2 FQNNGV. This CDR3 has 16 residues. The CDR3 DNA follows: TGTGCCAGCAGCCCAGTAGCGGGAGGGTCCTACAATGAGCAGTTCTTC. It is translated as CASSPVAGGSYNEQFF.